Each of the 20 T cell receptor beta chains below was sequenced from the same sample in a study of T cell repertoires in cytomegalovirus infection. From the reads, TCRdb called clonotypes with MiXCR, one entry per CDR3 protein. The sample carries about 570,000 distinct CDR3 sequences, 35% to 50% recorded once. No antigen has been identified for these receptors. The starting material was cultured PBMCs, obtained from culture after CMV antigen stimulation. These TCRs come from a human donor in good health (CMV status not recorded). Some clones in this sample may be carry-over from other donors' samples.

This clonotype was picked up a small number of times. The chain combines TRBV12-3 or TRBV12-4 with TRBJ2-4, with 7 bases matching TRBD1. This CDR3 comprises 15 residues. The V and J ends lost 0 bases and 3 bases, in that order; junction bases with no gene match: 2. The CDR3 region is CASSLARGNKNIQYF. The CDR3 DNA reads TGTGCCAGCAGTTTAGCCAGGGGGAACAAAAACATTCAGTACTTC.

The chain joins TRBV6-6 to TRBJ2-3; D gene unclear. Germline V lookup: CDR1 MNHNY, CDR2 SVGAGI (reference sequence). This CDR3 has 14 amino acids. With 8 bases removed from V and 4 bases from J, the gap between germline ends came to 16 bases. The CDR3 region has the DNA TGTGCCAGCCGGGTACGTGGAACCGCAGATACGCAGTATTTT. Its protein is CASRVRGTADTQYF.

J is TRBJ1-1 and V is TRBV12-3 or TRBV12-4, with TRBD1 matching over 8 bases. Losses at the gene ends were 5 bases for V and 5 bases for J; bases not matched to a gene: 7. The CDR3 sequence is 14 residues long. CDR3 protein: CASSQDRVITEAFF. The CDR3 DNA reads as TGTGCCAGCAGTCAGGACAGGGTAATTACTGAAGCTTTCTTT.

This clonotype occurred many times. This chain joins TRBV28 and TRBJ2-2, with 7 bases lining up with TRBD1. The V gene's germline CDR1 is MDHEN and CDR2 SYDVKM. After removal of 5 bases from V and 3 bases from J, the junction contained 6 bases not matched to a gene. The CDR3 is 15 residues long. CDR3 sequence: CASSPQGRDTGELFF. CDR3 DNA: TGTGCCAGCAGTCCACAGGGGCGAGACACCGGGGAGCTGTTTTTT.

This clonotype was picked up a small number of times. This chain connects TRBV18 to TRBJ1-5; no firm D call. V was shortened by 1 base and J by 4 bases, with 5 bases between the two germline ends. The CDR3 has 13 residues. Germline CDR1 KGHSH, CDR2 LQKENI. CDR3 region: CASSPQNNQPQHF. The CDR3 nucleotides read TGTGCCAGCTCACCACAGAATAATCAGCCCCAGCATTTT.

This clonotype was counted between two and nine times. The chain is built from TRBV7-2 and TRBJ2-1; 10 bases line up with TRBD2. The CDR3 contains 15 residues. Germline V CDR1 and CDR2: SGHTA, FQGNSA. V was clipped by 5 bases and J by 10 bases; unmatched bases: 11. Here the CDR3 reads CASSPLAGAVGEQFF. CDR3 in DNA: TGTGCCAGCAGCCCGCTAGCGGGAGCAGTGGGGGAGCAGTTCTTC.

The CDR3 coding sequence is TGCAGTGTCCATCCACCTCCGAGCGGCCCTAGGGGGGAGCTGTTTTTT. Amino acids: CSVHPPPSGPRGELFF. The rearrangement links TRBV20-1 to TRBJ2-2; D is possibly TRBD2 (5 bases). The CDR3 sequence is 16 residues long. Looked up from germline, CDR1 is DFQATT and CDR2 is SNEGSKA (reference sequence). Trimming shortened V by 7 bases and J by 8 bases, and 26 bases separated the two germline ends.

The CDR3 nucleotides are TGTGCCAGCATCGGTTTGCGAAACTATGGCTACACCTTC. As protein: CASIGLRNYGYTF. The chain recombines TRBV2 with TRBJ1-2; D gene uncertain. CDR1 is SNHLY and CDR2 is FYNNEI in the germline V gene. Between the trimmed V and J ends, which lost 7 bases and 2 bases, there was a span of 11 bases. The CDR3 is 13 residues long.

The CDR3 sequence: CATQGDRGWSSPLHF. DNA of the CDR3: TGTGCCACCCAAGGGGACAGGGGGTGGTCTTCACCCCTCCACTTT. V and J are TRBV6-1 and TRBJ1-6; TRBD1 matches at 11 bases. The CDR3 is made up of 15 amino acids. Germline assignment: CDR1 MNHNS and CDR2 SASEGT. J was trimmed by 9 bases and V by 10 bases; bases with no gene match: 11.

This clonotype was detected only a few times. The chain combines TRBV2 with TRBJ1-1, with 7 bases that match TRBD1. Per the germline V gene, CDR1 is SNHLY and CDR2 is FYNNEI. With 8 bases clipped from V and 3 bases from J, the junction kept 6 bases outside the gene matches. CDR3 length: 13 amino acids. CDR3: CASETGRDTEAFF. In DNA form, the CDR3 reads TGTGCCAGCGAGACAGGGCGAGACACTGAAGCTTTCTTT.

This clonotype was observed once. The CDR3, as DNA: TGTGCCAGCAGCCAAATGTGGGGTTCGGATGAAGCTTTCTTT. Its translation is CASSQMWGSDEAFF. The chain uses TRBV14 and TRBJ1-1; D unclear. The CDR3 has 14 amino acids. The germline V and J ends were trimmed by 2 bases and 7 bases, with 14 bases remaining between them. The V gene's germline CDR1 is SGHDN and CDR2 FVKESK.

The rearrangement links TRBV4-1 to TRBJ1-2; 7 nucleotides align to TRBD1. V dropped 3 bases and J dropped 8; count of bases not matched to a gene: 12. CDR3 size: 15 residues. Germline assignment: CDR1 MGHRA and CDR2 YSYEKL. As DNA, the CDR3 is TGCGCCAGCAGCCACCCGGGACAGCCTTTTGGGGGCTACACCTTC. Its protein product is CASSHPGQPFGGYTF.

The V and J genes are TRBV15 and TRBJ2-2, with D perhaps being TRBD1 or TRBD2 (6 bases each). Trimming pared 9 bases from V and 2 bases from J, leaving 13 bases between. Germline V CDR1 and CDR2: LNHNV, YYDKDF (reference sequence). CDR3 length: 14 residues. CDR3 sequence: CATAGHLNTGELFF. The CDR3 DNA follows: TGTGCCACTGCGGGACACCTAAACACCGGGGAGCTGTTTTTT.

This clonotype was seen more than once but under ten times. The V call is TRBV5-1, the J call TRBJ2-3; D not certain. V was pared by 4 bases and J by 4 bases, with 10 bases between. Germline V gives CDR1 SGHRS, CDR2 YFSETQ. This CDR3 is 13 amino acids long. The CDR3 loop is CASSLKLPDTQYF. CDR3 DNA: TGCGCCAGCAGCCTTAAGTTGCCAGATACGCAGTATTTT.

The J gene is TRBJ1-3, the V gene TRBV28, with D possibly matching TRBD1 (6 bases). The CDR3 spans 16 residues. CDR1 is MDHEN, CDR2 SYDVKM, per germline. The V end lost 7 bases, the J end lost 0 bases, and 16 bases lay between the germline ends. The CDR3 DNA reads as TGTGCCAGCACGGTACAGGGCTTTTTCTCTGGAAACACCATATATTTT. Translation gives CASTVQGFFSGNTIYF.

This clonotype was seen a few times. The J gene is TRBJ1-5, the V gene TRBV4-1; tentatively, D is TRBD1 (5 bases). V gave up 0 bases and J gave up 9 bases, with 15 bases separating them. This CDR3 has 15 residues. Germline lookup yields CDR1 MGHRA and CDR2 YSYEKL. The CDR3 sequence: CASSQDRAGLLPQHF. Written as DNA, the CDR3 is TGCGCCAGCAGCCAAGATCGGGCAGGGTTACTGCCCCAGCATTTT.

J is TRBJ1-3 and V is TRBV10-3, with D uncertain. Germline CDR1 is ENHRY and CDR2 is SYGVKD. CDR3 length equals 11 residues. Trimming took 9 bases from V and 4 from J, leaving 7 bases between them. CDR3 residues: CAIAAGNTIYF. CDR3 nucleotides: TGTGCCATAGCCGCGGGAAACACCATATATTTT.

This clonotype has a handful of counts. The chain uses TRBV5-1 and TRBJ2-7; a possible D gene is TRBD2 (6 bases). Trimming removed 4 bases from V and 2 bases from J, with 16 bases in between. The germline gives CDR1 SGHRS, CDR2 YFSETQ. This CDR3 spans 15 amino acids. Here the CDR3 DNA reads TGCGCCAGCAGCCCATTGGACTATACTACCTACGAGCAGTACTTC. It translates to CASSPLDYTTYEQYF.

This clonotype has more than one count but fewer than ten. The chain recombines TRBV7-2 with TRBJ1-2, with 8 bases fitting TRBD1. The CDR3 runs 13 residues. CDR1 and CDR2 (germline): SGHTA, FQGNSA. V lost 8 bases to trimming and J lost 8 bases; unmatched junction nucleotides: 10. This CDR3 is CASGSQTGVGYTF. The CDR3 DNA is TGTGCCAGCGGATCCCAGACAGGGGTCGGCTACACCTTC.

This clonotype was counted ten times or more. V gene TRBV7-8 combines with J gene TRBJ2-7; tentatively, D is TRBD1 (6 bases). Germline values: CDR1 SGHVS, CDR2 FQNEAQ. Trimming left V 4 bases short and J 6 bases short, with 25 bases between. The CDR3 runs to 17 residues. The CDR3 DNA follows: TGTGCCAGCAGCTATACGTACGCACGGGACACCTACGGCGAGCAGTACTTC. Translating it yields CASSYTYARDTYGEQYF.